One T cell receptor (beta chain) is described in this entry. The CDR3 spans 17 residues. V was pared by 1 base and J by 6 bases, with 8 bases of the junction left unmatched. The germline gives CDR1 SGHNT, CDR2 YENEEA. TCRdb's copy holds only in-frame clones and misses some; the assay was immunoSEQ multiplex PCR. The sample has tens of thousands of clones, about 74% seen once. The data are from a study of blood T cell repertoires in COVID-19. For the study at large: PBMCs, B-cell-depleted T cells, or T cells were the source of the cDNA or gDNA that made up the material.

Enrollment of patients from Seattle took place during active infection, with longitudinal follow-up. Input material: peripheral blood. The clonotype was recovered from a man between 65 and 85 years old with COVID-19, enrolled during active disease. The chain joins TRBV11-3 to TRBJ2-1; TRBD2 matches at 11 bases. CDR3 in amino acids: CASSLGLLAGGPNEQFF. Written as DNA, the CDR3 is TGTGCCAGCAGCTTAGGTCTGCTAGCGGGAGGACCCAATGAGCAGTTCTTC.